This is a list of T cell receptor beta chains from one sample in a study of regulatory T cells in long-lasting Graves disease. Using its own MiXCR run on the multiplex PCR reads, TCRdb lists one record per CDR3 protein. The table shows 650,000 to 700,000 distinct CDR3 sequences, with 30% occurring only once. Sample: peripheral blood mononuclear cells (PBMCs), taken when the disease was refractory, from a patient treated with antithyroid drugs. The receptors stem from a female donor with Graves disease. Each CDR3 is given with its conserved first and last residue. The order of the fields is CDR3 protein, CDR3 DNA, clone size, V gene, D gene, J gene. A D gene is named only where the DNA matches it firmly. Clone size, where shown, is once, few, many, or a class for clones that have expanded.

cdr3_aa: CASSLGSLEFTEAFF; cdr3_nt: TGTGCCAGCAGCTTAGGGAGCCTTGAATTCACTGAAGCTTTCTTT; clone_size: .; v_call: TRBV7-9; d_call: .; j_call: TRBJ1-1
cdr3_aa: CASSQGDSFGTEAFF; cdr3_nt: TGTGCCAGCAGCCAAGGCGACAGTTTTGGCACTGAAGCTTTCTTT; clone_size: few; v_call: TRBV14; d_call: .; j_call: TRBJ1-1
cdr3_aa: CASSPYRTGVSEAFF; cdr3_nt: TGTGCCAGCAGTCCGTACCGAACAGGGGTGAGTGAAGCTTTCTTT; clone_size: few; v_call: TRBV28; d_call: TRBD1; j_call: TRBJ1-1
cdr3_aa: CASSETGRAFF; cdr3_nt: TGCGCCAGCAGTGAGACAGGGAGAGCTTTCTTT; clone_size: many; v_call: TRBV25-1; d_call: TRBD1; j_call: TRBJ1-1
cdr3_aa: CASSLGDRGHTEQFF; cdr3_nt: TGTGCCAGCAGTTTAGGGGACAGGGGACATACTGAGCAGTTCTTC; clone_size: .; v_call: TRBV6-5; d_call: TRBD1; j_call: TRBJ2-1
cdr3_aa: CASSFPPTGYIQETQYF; cdr3_nt: TGTGCCAGCAGTTTCCCCCCGACAGGTTACATCCAAGAGACCCAGTACTTC; clone_size: many; v_call: TRBV28; d_call: .; j_call: TRBJ2-5
cdr3_aa: CASSAGLAGLGYEQYF; cdr3_nt: TGCGCCAGCAGCGCTGGACTAGCGGGTCTGGGATACGAGCAGTACTTC; clone_size: .; v_call: TRBV5-1; d_call: TRBD2; j_call: TRBJ2-7
cdr3_aa: CASRGLGEAFF; cdr3_nt: TGCGCCAGCAGAGGACTCGGTGAAGCTTTCTTT; clone_size: .; v_call: TRBV5-1; d_call: .; j_call: TRBJ1-1
cdr3_aa: CASSLVPRHEQYF; cdr3_nt: TGTGCCAGCAGCTTAGTACCGCGCCACGAGCAGTACTTC; clone_size: many; v_call: TRBV11-2; d_call: .; j_call: TRBJ2-7
cdr3_aa: CAIWTSGSGAGELFF; cdr3_nt: TGTGCCATCTGGACTAGCGGGAGTGGCGCGGGGGAGCTGTTTTTT; clone_size: .; v_call: TRBV7-3; d_call: TRBD2; j_call: TRBJ2-2
cdr3_aa: CASSDLGRMNTEAFF; cdr3_nt: TGTGCCAGCAGTGACCTAGGACGGATGAACACTGAAGCTTTCTTT; clone_size: few; v_call: TRBV6-1; d_call: .; j_call: TRBJ1-1
cdr3_aa: CASSYRQGHEKLFF; cdr3_nt: TGTGCCAGCAGCTATCGACAGGGGCATGAAAAACTGTTTTTT; clone_size: .; v_call: TRBV7-9; d_call: TRBD1; j_call: TRBJ1-4
cdr3_aa: CASSPGTNPEAFF; cdr3_nt: TGTGCCAGCAGTCCTGGGACCAACCCTGAAGCTTTCTTT; clone_size: .; v_call: TRBV27; d_call: .; j_call: TRBJ1-1
cdr3_aa: CSAATGHAFSGANVLTF; cdr3_nt: TGCAGTGCTGCTACGGGGCACGCTTTCTCTGGGGCCAACGTCCTGACTTTC; clone_size: few; v_call: TRBV20-1; d_call: .; j_call: TRBJ2-6
cdr3_aa: CASSPLEVPNSPLHF; cdr3_nt: TGTGCCAGCTCACCACTGGAAGTCCCAAATTCACCCCTCCACTTT; clone_size: .; v_call: TRBV18; d_call: .; j_call: TRBJ1-6
cdr3_aa: CASSSGRKIYGYTF; cdr3_nt: TGTGCCAGCAGCTCGGGACGGAAGATCTATGGCTACACCTTC; clone_size: .; v_call: TRBV7-2; d_call: .; j_call: TRBJ1-2
cdr3_aa: CASRPADSRGGTEAFF; cdr3_nt: TGTGCCAGCAGGCCAGCGGATTCCAGGGGAGGCACTGAAGCTTTCTTT; clone_size: .; v_call: TRBV6-1; d_call: .; j_call: TRBJ1-1
cdr3_aa: CASSARQGARGSGYTF; cdr3_nt: TGTGCCAGCAGCGCTAGACAGGGGGCGCGAGGTAGTGGCTACACCTTC; clone_size: .; v_call: TRBV7-6; d_call: TRBD1; j_call: TRBJ1-2
cdr3_aa: CASSLRQGYSYNSPLHF; cdr3_nt: TGTGCCAGCAGTTTACGACAGGGATACTCCTATAATTCACCCCTCCACTTT; clone_size: many; v_call: TRBV12-3/TRBV12-4; d_call: TRBD1; j_call: TRBJ1-6
cdr3_aa: CAWSVLRTGELFF; cdr3_nt: TGTGCCTGGAGTGTTCTGCGCACCGGGGAGCTGTTTTTT; clone_size: .; v_call: TRBV30; d_call: .; j_call: TRBJ2-2
cdr3_aa: CASSLTGGGTGELFF; cdr3_nt: TGTGCCAGCAGCTTGACAGGGGGAGGAACCGGGGAGCTGTTTTTT; clone_size: .; v_call: TRBV11-1; d_call: TRBD1; j_call: TRBJ2-2
cdr3_aa: CASSFGTSGREETQYF; cdr3_nt: TGTGCCAGCAGTTTTGGGACTAGCGGGAGGGAAGAGACCCAGTACTTC; clone_size: many; v_call: TRBV28; d_call: TRBD2; j_call: TRBJ2-5
cdr3_aa: CSAPSGTDINYGYTF; cdr3_nt: TGCAGCGCCCCCTCCGGGACGGACATTAACTATGGCTACACCTTC; clone_size: .; v_call: TRBV29-1; d_call: .; j_call: TRBJ1-2
cdr3_aa: CASSPDRKSAELFF; cdr3_nt: TGTGCCAGCTCACCAGATCGAAAGTCGGCTGAACTGTTTTTT; clone_size: .; v_call: TRBV18; d_call: .; j_call: TRBJ1-4
cdr3_aa: CASSSTGHSRTRELFF; cdr3_nt: TGTGCCAGCAGCTCGACGGGACACTCCAGGACCAGGGAGCTGTTTTTT; clone_size: .; v_call: TRBV7-3; d_call: .; j_call: TRBJ2-2
cdr3_aa: CATSTRRASGANVLTF; cdr3_nt: TGTGCCACCAGCACTCGGAGGGCATCTGGGGCCAACGTCCTGACTTTC; clone_size: few; v_call: TRBV15; d_call: .; j_call: TRBJ2-6
cdr3_aa: CAISESNNYEQYF; cdr3_nt: TGTGCCATCAGTGAGTCGAATAACTACGAGCAGTACTTC; clone_size: few; v_call: TRBV10-3; d_call: .; j_call: TRBJ2-7
cdr3_aa: CASSVHQNTEAFF; cdr3_nt: TGTGCCAGCAGCGTACACCAGAACACTGAAGCTTTCTTT; clone_size: few; v_call: TRBV9; d_call: .; j_call: TRBJ1-1
cdr3_aa: CATQGALGLAGGNTIYF; cdr3_nt: TGTGCCACACAGGGGGCGCTTGGCCTTGCTGGTGGAAACACCATATATTTT; clone_size: .; v_call: TRBV10-3; d_call: TRBD1; j_call: TRBJ1-3
cdr3_aa: CAIQQGFNEQYF; cdr3_nt: TGTGCCATACAACAGGGATTCAACGAGCAGTACTTC; clone_size: few; v_call: TRBV10-3; d_call: .; j_call: TRBJ2-7
cdr3_aa: CASSLVSQGKETQYF; cdr3_nt: TGTGCCAGCAGCTTGGTCAGTCAGGGAAAGGAGACCCAGTACTTC; clone_size: few; v_call: TRBV5-5; d_call: .; j_call: TRBJ2-5
cdr3_aa: CASSYPGRVGTEAFF; cdr3_nt: TGTGCCAGCAGCTACCCTGGGAGGGTCGGGACTGAAGCTTTCTTT; clone_size: many; v_call: TRBV28; d_call: .; j_call: TRBJ1-1